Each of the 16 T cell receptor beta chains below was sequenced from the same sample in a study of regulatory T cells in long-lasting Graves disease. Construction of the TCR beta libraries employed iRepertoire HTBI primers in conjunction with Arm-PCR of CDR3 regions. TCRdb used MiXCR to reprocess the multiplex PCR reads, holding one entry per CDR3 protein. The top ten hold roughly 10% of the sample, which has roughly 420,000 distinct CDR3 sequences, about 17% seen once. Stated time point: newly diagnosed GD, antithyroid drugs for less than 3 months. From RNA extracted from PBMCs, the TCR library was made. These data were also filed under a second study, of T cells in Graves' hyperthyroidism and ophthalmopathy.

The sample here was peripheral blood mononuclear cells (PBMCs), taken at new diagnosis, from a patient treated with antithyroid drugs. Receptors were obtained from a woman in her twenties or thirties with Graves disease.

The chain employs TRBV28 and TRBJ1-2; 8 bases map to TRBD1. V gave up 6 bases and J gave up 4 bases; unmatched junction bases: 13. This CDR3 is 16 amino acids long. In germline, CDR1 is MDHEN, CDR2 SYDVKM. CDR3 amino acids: CASSSPGQEIIYGYTF. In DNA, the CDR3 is TGTGCCAGCAGCTCCCCGGGACAGGAGATCATCTATGGCTACACCTTC.

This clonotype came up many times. This CDR3 reads CASSLDSNPTEAFF. CDR3 bases: TGCGCCAGCAGCTTGGACAGCAACCCCACTGAAGCTTTCTTT. V gene TRBV5-1 combines with J gene TRBJ1-1; no firm D call. V shed 0 bases and J shed 4 bases, with 10 bases lying between them. The CDR3 runs to 14 residues. Germline V lookup: CDR1 SGHRS, CDR2 YFSETQ. The variable domain in full, completed from reference TRBV5-1 and TRBJ1-1, reads KAGVTQTPRYLIKTRGQQVTLSCSPISGHRSVSWYQQTPGQGLQFLFEYFSETQRNKGNFPGRFSGRQFSNSRSEMNVSTLELGDSALYLCASSLDSNPTEAFFGQGTRLTVV.

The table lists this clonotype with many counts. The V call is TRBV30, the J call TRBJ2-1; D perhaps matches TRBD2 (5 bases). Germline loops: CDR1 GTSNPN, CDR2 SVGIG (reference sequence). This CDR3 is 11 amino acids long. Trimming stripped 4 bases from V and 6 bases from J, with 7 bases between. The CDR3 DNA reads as TGTGCCTGGACTAGCTTCAATGAGCAGTTCTTC. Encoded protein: CAWTSFNEQFF.

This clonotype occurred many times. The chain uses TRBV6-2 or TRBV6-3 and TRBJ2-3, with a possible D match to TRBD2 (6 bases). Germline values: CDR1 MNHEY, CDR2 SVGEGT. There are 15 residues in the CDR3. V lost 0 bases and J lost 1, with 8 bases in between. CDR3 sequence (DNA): TGTGCCAGCAGTTACTCTAGCGGAGGCACAGATACGCAGTATTTT. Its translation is CASSYSSGGTDTQYF.

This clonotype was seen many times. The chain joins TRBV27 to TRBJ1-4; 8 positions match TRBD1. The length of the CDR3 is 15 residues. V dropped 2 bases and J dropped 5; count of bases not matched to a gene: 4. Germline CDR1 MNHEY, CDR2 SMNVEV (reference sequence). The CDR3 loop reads CASSLEDRVNEKLFF. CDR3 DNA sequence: TGTGCCAGCAGTTTAGAGGACAGGGTGAATGAAAAACTGTTTTTT.

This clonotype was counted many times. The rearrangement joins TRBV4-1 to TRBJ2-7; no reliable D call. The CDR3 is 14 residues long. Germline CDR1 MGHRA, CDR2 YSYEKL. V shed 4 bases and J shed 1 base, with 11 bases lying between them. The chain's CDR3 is CASSPSVGSYEQYF. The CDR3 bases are TGCGCCAGCAGCCCCTCAGTGGGGTCCTACGAGCAGTACTTC.

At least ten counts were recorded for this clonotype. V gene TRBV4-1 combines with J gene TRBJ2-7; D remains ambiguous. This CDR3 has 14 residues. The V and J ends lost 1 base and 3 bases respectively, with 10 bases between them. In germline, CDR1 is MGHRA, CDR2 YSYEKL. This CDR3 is CASSQVDGVYEQYF. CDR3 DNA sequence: TGCGCCAGCAGCCAAGTGGATGGGGTCTACGAGCAGTACTTC.

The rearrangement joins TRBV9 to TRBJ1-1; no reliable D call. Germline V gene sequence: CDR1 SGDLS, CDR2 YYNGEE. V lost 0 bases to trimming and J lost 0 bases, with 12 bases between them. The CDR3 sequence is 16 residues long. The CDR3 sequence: CASSVVPTPMNTEAFF. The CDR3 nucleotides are TGTGCCAGCAGCGTAGTCCCGACCCCCATGAACACTGAAGCTTTCTTT. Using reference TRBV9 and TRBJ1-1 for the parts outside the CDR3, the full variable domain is DSGVTQTPKHLITATGQRVTLRCSPRSGDLSVYWYQQSLDQGLQFLIQYYNGEERAKGNILERFSAQQFPDLHSELNLSSLELGDSALYFCASSVVPTPMNTEAFFGQGTRLTVV.

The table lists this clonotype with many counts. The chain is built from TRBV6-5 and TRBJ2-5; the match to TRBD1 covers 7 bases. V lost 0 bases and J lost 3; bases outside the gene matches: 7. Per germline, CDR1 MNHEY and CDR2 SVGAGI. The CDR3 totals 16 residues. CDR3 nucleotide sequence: TGTGCCAGCAGTTACTCGGCCAAGGGGGCGAAAGAGACCCAGTACTTC. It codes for CASSYSAKGAKETQYF.

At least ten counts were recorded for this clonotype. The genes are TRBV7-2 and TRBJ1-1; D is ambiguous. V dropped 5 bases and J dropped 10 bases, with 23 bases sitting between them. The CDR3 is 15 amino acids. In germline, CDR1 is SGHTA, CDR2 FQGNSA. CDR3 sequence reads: CASSAYIGRLEAAFF. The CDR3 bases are TGTGCCAGCAGCGCATACATAGGCCGGCTAGAAGCAGCTTTCTTT.

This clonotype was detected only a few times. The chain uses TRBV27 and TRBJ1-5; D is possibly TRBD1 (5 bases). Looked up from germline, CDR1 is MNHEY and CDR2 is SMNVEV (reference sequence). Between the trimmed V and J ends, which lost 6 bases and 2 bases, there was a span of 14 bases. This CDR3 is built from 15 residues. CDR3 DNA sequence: TGTGCCAGCAGCCTCTGGGGGGGGGGCAATCAGCCCCAGCATTTT. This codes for CASSLWGGGNQPQHF.

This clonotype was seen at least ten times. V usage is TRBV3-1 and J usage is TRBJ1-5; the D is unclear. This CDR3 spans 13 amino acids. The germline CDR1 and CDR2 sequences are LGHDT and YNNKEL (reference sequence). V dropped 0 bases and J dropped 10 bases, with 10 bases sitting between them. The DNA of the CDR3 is TGTGCCAGCAGCCAAGAAAGAAACGGACCCCAGCATTTT. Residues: CASSQERNGPQHF.

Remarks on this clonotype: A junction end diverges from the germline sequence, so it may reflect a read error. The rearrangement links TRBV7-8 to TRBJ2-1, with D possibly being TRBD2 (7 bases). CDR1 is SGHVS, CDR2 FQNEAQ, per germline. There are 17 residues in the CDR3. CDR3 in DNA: TGTGCCAGTAGTAGAACCGGGGGGCCGAGCTCCTACAATGGGCAGTTCTTC. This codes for CASSRTGGPSSYNGQFF.

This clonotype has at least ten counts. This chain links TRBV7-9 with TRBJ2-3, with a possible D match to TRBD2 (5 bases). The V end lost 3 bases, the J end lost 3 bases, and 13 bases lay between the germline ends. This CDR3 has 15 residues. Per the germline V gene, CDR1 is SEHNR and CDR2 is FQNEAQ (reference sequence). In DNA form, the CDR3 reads TGTGCCAGCAGCTTGGCCACTGGCGGGACAGATACGCAGTATTTT. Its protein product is CASSLATGGTDTQYF.

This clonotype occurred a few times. The CDR3 sequence: CSAPTGGNYGYTF. As DNA, the CDR3 is TGCAGTGCTCCGACGGGGGGGAACTATGGCTACACCTTC. This chain uses TRBV20-1 with TRBJ1-2, with D possibly matching TRBD1 (5 bases). CDR1 DFQATT and CDR2 SNEGSKA come from the germline V gene (reference sequence). The CDR3 consists of 13 residues. The ends were cut back, 5 bases at V and 2 bases at J, with 12 bases in the middle.

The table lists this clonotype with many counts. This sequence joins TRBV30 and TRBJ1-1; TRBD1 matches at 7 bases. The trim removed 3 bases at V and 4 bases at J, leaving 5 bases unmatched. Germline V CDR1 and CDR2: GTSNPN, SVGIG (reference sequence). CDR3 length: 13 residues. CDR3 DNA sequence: TGTGCCTGGAGCGGACAGGTGCGCACTGAAGCTTTCTTT. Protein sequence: CAWSGQVRTEAFF.